This T cell receptor beta chain was identified during a study of cytomegalovirus exposure and HLA in healthy donors. Points from the study as a whole: Specificity for CMV antigens was confirmed in vitro for a few of the CMV-associated chains. Reportedly, cytomegalovirus status was diagnosed with high sensitivity and specificity. Reportedly, fewer N-insertions than the roughly 700-donor mean appeared in an Asian-associated ancestry cluster in a later analysis. Later analysis showed TCR association rates varying by HLA locus, highest for DRB1 and lowest for HLA-C.

Details on this clone: Its target is not known.

Both 60 Vbeta primers and 13 Jbeta primers went into the PCR. Some clones are missing from TCRdb's copy, which holds only in-frame ones; the method was immunoSEQ multiplex PCR. This table has tens of thousands of clones, roughly four fifths appearing once. What was sequenced was PBMCs. This TCR was recovered from a man aged 45-65 years in good health and CMV-seronegative.

CDR3 protein: CASSPRRVLSGGDTGELFF. The CDR3 nucleotides read TGTGCCAGCAGCCCCCGTCGAGTCTTAAGCGGGGGAGACACCGGGGAGCTGTTTTTT. The rearrangement uses TRBV7-8 and TRBJ2-2, with TRBD2 matching 8 bases. CDR3 length equals 19 residues. Trimming cost V 5 bases and J 3 bases; bases outside gene matches: 17. CDR1 and CDR2 (germline): SGHVS, FQNEAQ.